This T cell receptor (beta chain) came from a study of T cells in localized non-small cell lung cancer. Study observations and caveats: Greater blood T cell density accompanied longer overall survival. Uninvolved adjacent lung showed peak T cell clonality, exceeding tumor. Across samples, adjacent lung featured a median roughly 62 of the top 100 tumor clones. Sequencing was restricted to one tumor region; therefore, heterogeneity remains possible.

About this clone itself: Its antigen remains unidentified.

Sequenced by immunoSEQ multiplex PCR; TCRdb stores in-frame clones only, minus some. The sample shows some 140,000 clones, roughly 90% of them seen only once. Germline V gene data show CDR1 as WSHSY and CDR2 as SAAADI. This CDR3 contains 16 residues. Trimming cost V 4 bases and J 6 bases; bases outside gene matches: 13. Sample: peripheral blood, taken before any cancer treatment. The V gene is TRBV10-2, the J gene TRBJ2-7; the match to TRBD1 covers 9 bases. This clonotype originated in a female donor over 55 with stage I lung adenocarcinoma. The CDR3 here is CASSARGGQGGGEQYF. The CDR3, as DNA: TGCGCCAGCAGTGCGCGAGGGGGACAGGGAGGGGGCGAGCAGTACTTC.